The clone carrying this TCR beta chain was seen repeatedly, ten times or more. This entry is derived from a study of spatial heterogeneity in lung cancer. V trimming: 7 bases; J trimming: 3 bases; junction bases outside the gene matches: 6. Germline assignment: CDR1 MNHNS and CDR2 SASEGT. This CDR3 is 14 amino acids long. In TCRdb, the 5' RACE reads were re-called with MiXCR into one record per CDR3 protein. The data hold tens of thousands of distinct CDR3 sequences, with roughly 8.9% observed a single time. The time point was: blood at routine non-recurrence follow-up after resection. Tumor, nontumor lung or frozen PBMC supplied whole RNA that was sequenced unsorted.

The chain employs TRBV6-1 and TRBJ2-1; 7 nucleotides align to TRBD2. This receptor was obtained from a female donor with early-stage non-small cell lung cancer. Material: PBMCs, obtained at follow-up. Here the CDR3 DNA reads TGTGCCAGCACCCCTAGCGGACTCTACAATGAGCAGTTCTTC. It yields the protein CASTPSGLYNEQFF.